Each of the 15 T cell receptor beta chains below was sequenced from the same sample in a study of human T cells and chemical hapten exposure. TCRdb called the RACE reads again in MiXCR, with one record for every CDR3 protein. The repertoire holds under 75,000 distinct CDR3 sequences, with approximately 12% as singletons. Noted time point: patch test 3, about 24 weeks after DPC sensitization. Regarding treatment: therapeutic diphenylcyclopropenone sensitization with weekly scalp DPC. The input for sequencing was whole blood, taken in connection with sensitization to the hapten diphenylcyclopropenone (DPC). Every receptor here comes from a woman in her forties or fifties with alopecia areata. Some clones in this sample may be carry-over from other donors' samples.

In its sample, this clonotype was seen many times. The J gene is TRBJ1-1, the V gene TRBV18; possibly TRBD1 for D (5 bases). V lost 3 bases to trimming and J lost 3 bases, with 14 bases between them. The CDR3 contains 15 residues. Germline assignment: CDR1 KGHSH and CDR2 LQKENI. DNA for the CDR3: TGTGCCAGCTCACCTAATACCCAGGGAGACACTGAAGCTTTCTTT. It is translated as CASSPNTQGDTEAFF.

J is TRBJ1-1 and V is TRBV10-2; unclear D gene. The germline V and J ends were trimmed by 3 bases and 1 base, with 9 bases remaining between them. CDR1 and CDR2 from the germline V gene are WSHSY and SAAADI. The CDR3 is 14 amino acids. The CDR3 here is CASSERVRNTEAFF. CDR3 nucleotides: TGCGCCAGCAGTGAACGGGTAAGGAACACTGAAGCTTTCTTT.

The table lists this clonotype with many counts. J is TRBJ2-7 and V is TRBV5-4, with D possibly called TRBD1 or TRBD2 (6 bases each). V was shortened by 0 bases and J by 4 bases, with 14 bases between the two germline ends. Germline-derived CDR1 and CDR2 are SGHNT and YYREEE (reference sequence). This CDR3 is 15 amino acids long. The CDR3 reads CASSLGPGGQYEQYF. As DNA, the CDR3 is TGTGCCAGCAGCTTGGGCCCCGGGGGCCAGTACGAGCAGTACTTC.

The gene calls are TRBV13 and TRBJ2-3; 11 bases map to TRBD1. Germline trimming cut 2 bases from V and 0 bases from J; bases unmatched to any gene: 13. Germline CDR1 PRHDT, CDR2 FYEKMQ (reference sequence). The CDR3 covers 20 residues. CDR3 coding DNA: TGTGCCAGCAGCTTAAACCCGGGACAGGGGGTTGTAACTAGCACAGATACGCAGTATTTT. Its protein is CASSLNPGQGVVTSTDTQYF.

This chain connects TRBV5-1 to TRBJ2-1; 10 positions match TRBD2. The CDR3 sequence is 13 residues long. V shed 6 bases, J shed 6 bases, and the junction held 3 bases outside the gene matches. Germline CDR1 SGHRS, CDR2 YFSETQ. The CDR3 DNA reads as TGCGCCAGCAAACTAGCGGGAATCAATGAGCAGTTCTTC. It translates to CASKLAGINEQFF.

Ten or more counts support this clonotype. The chain joins TRBV7-6 to TRBJ2-7; D gene ambiguous. The CDR3 consists of 13 residues. CDR1 is SGHVS, CDR2 FNYEAQ, per germline. With 4 bases removed from V and 6 bases from J, the gap between germline ends came to 13 bases. The CDR3 reads CASSWSFGSEQYF. CDR3 coding DNA: TGTGCCAGCAGCTGGAGCTTCGGCTCCGAGCAGTACTTC. Full variable domain (outside the CDR3, taken from reference TRBV7-6 and TRBJ2-7): GAGVSQSPRYKVTKRGQDVALRCDPISGHVSLYWYRQALGQGPEFLTYFNYEAQQDKSGLPNDRFSAERPEGSISTLTIQRTEQRDSAMYRCASSWSFGSEQYFGPGTRLTVT.

The genes are TRBV18 and TRBJ1-1; tentatively, D is TRBD1 (5 bases). The CDR3 contains 14 residues. V gave up 0 bases and J gave up 3 bases, with 8 bases separating them. Germline V lookup: CDR1 KGHSH, CDR2 LQKENI. This CDR3 is CASSPPGGYTEAFF. CDR3 nucleotide sequence: TGTGCCAGCTCACCACCGGGGGGTTACACTGAAGCTTTCTTT.

This clonotype was seen a few times. This chain connects TRBV6-1 to TRBJ1-5; unclear D gene. The CDR3 has 14 residues. Germline-derived CDR1 and CDR2 are MNHNS and SASEGT. Trimming took 7 bases from V and 3 from J, leaving 13 bases between them. This CDR3 is CASTFSDLNQPQHF. The CDR3 nucleotides are TGTGCCAGCACCTTCAGCGACCTCAATCAGCCCCAGCATTTT.

This clonotype was detected many times. The rearrangement uses TRBV29-1 and TRBJ2-5; D not resolved. Trimming removed 4 bases from V and 7 bases from J, with 16 bases in between. The germline V gene has CDR1 SQVTM and CDR2 ANQGSEA. The CDR3 spans 13 residues. The CDR3: CSVVFSDGRTQYF. The CDR3 DNA reads as TGCAGCGTTGTATTCTCCGATGGGCGGACCCAGTACTTC.

This clonotype came up a few times. The chain uses TRBV19 and TRBJ2-2; weak D call: TRBD1 (6 bases). The germline V and J ends were trimmed by 2 bases and 6 bases, with 7 bases remaining between them. The CDR3 loop spans 13 amino acids. Germline V CDR1 and CDR2: LNHDA, SQIVND (reference sequence). The CDR3 loop reads CASSIRQAGELFF. The DNA for the CDR3 is TGTGCCAGTAGTATAAGACAGGCCGGGGAGCTGTTTTTT.

This clonotype was observed many times. The chain is built from TRBV6-1 and TRBJ1-5, with D unresolved. This CDR3 spans 13 amino acids. The V end lost 2 bases, the J end lost 4 bases, and 6 bases lay between the germline ends. Germline V lookup: CDR1 MNHNS, CDR2 SASEGT. CDR3 residues: CASSESRNQPQHF. CDR3 DNA: TGTGCCAGCAGTGAAAGCCGGAATCAGCCCCAGCATTTT.

Many counts were recorded for this clonotype. J is TRBJ2-3 and V is TRBV10-2, with 7 bases identical to TRBD2. This CDR3 has 14 amino acids. After removal of 8 bases from V and 6 bases from J, the junction contained 11 bases not matched to a gene. Germline V gives CDR1 WSHSY, CDR2 SAAADI. CDR3 residues: CASLELAAADTQYF. DNA of the CDR3: TGCGCCAGCCTTGAGCTAGCGGCTGCCGATACGCAGTATTTT.

V gene TRBV2 combines with J gene TRBJ2-2; 8 nucleotides agree with TRBD1. V lost 5 bases, J lost 0 bases, and 5 bases stayed unmatched. This CDR3 has 16 amino acids. CDR1 SNHLY and CDR2 FYNNEI come from the germline V gene. CDR3 DNA: TGTGCCAGCAGTAGGGACAGGCTCGCGAACACCGGGGAGCTGTTTTTT. This gives the protein CASSRDRLANTGELFF.

This clonotype showed up many times. The chain combines TRBV29-1 with TRBJ2-5, with D perhaps matching TRBD1 (7 bases). This CDR3 region has 13 residues. V lost 3 bases and J 6 bases, leaving 14 bases between the germline ends. Germline values: CDR1 SQVTM, CDR2 ANQGSEA. The CDR3 DNA is TGCAGCGTTGAGGGGGGACAGCAAAAGACCCAGTACTTC. Protein product: CSVEGGQQKTQYF.

CDR3 protein: CASSLAQGPGTQYF. CDR3 bases: TGTGCCAGCAGCTTAGCGCAGGGTCCTGGGACCCAGTACTTC. This chain uses TRBV7-6 with TRBJ2-5, with D possibly being TRBD1 (5 bases). This CDR3 spans 14 amino acids. Trimming stripped 0 bases from V and 7 bases from J, with 12 bases between. Per the germline V gene, CDR1 is SGHVS and CDR2 is FNYEAQ.